What follows describes a single T cell receptor beta chain. Its antigen is not known. This sample was taken from a study of T cells after yellow fever vaccination. Study conclusions and caveats: Of the clonotypes, a small share occurred in both CD4 and CD8 compartments. It was a weaker secondary response, yet one that peaked faster, at day 5 versus 15. Abundant contaminating clonotypes from the bulk population could appear in FACS-sorted repertoires.

TCRdb recomputed calls from the 5' RACE reads with MiXCR, one row per CDR3 protein. There are approximately 510,000 distinct CDR3 sequences in the sample; 20% to 25% occur only once, and 15% to 20% lies in the top ten. This receptor was taken from a young man who received the YFV17D yellow fever vaccine. The sample consisted of PBMCs, taken approximately 22 days after the first yellow fever vaccination.

As DNA, the CDR3 is TGCGCCAGCAGCCAAGTCAGGGAAAATTCACCCCTCCACTTT. Its protein is CASSQVRENSPLHF. The V gene is TRBV4-1, the J gene TRBJ1-6, with D possibly being TRBD1 (5 bases). Germline V CDR1 and CDR2: MGHRA, YSYEKL. The CDR3 extends over 14 amino acids. V was cut by 1 base and J by 7 bases, with 8 bases left in between.